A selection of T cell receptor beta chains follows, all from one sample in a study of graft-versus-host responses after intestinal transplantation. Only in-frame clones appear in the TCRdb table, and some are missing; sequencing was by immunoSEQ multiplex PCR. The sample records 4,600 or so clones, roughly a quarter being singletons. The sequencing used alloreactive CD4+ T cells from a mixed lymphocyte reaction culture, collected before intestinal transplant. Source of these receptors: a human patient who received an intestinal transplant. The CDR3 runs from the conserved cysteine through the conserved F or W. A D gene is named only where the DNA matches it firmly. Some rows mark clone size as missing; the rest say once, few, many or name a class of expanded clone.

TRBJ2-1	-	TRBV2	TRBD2	CASGGREYNEQFF	TGTGCCAGCGGGGGGAGGGAGTACAATGAGCAGTTCTTC
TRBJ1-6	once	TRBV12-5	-	CASGLVLLPNSPLHF	TGTGCTAGTGGTTTGGTACTCCTCCCCAATTCACCCCTCCACTTT
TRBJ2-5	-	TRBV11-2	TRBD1	CASSSSTGEETQYF	TGTGCCAGCAGCTCGTCGACAGGGGAAGAGACCCAGTACTTC
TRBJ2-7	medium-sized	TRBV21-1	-	CASSTPCGVPYEQYF	TGTGCCAGCAGCACCCCGTGTGGGGTACCCTACGAGCAGTACTTC
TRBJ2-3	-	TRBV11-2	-	CASTLIGGTDTQYF	TGTGCCAGCACCTTGATCGGGGGCACAGATACGCAGTATTTT
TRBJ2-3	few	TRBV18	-	CASSRLQGTDTQYF	TGTGCCAGCTCACGCCTGCAGGGCACAGATACGCAGTATTTT
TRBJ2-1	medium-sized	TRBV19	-	CASSRAASYNEQFF	TGTGCCAGTAGTAGGGCGGCATCCTACAATGAGCAGTTCTTC
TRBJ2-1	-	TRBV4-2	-	CASSLYNEQFF	TGTGCCAGCAGCTTGTACAATGAGCAGTTCTTC
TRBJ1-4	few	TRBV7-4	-	CASSLGTGIANEKLFF	TGTGCCAGCAGCTTAGGAACGGGGATAGCTAATGAAAAACTGTTTTTT
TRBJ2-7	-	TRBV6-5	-	CASSYSGRAYEQYF	TGTGCCAGCAGTTACTCAGGACGAGCCTACGAGCAGTACTTC
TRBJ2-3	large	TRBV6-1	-	CASSEGLAADTQYF	TGTGCCAGCAGTGAAGGGTTGGCGGCAGATACGCAGTATTTT
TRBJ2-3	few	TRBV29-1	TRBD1	CSVDRGPGTDTQYF	TGCAGCGTCGACAGGGGGCCGGGCACAGATACGCAGTATTTT
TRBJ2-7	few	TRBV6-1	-	CASRSDPRYEQYF	TGTGCCAGTAGAAGCGACCCGAGGTACGAGCAGTACTTC
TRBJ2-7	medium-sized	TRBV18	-	CASSPSLSGPYEQYF	TGTGCCAGCTCACCAAGCTTGTCAGGGCCCTACGAGCAGTACTTC
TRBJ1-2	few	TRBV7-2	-	CASSLGQSYGYTF	TGTGCCAGCAGCTTAGGACAGAGCTATGGCTACACCTTC
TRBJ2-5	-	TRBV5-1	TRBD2	CASSWTSGGETQYF	TGCGCCAGCAGCTGGACTAGCGGGGGGGAGACCCAGTACTTC
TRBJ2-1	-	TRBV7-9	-	CASSLPPYNEQFF	TGTGCCAGCAGCTTACCCCCCTACAATGAGCAGTTCTTC
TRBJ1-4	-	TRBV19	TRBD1	CASSILRGPRTGTATNEKLFF	TGTGCCAGTAGTATACTTAGGGGCCCTCGGACAGGCACTGCAACTAATGAAAAACTGTTTTTT
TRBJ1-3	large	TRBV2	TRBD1	CASKKGGVRTGNTIYF	TGTGCCAGCAAGAAAGGGGGCGTACGGACTGGAAACACCATATATTTT
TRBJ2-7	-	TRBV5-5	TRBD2	CASSGSGRTRLTYEQYF	TGTGCCAGCAGTGGTAGCGGGAGGACTCGTCTTACCTACGAGCAGTACTTC
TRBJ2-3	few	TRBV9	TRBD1	CASSSLGRGRGTDTQYF	TGTGCCAGCAGCAGCTTGGGCAGGGGGCGTGGTACAGATACGCAGTATTTT
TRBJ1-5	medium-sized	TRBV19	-	CASSMGGFRNQPQHF	TGTGCCAGTAGTATGGGGGGTTTTCGGAATCAGCCCCAGCATTTT
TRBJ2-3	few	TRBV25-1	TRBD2	CASSVGLAAGTDTQYF	TGTGCCAGCAGTGTCGGACTAGCGGCGGGGACAGATACGCAGTATTTT
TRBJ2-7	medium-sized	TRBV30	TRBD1	CAWSVQGAYEQYF	TGTGCCTGGAGTGTACAGGGGGCCTACGAGCAGTACTTC
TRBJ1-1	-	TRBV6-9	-	CASSYSKVGPFF	TGTGCCAGCAGTTACTCGAAGGTTGGTCCCTTCTTT
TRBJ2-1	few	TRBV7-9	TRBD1	CASSIPRIGQGSSYNEQFF	TGTGCCAGCAGCATCCCCAGAATCGGACAGGGGAGCTCCTACAATGAGCAGTTCTTC
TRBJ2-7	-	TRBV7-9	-	CASSLGGPVYEQYF	TGTGCCAGCAGCTTGGGGGGCCCTGTTTACGAGCAGTACTTC
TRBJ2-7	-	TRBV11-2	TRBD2	CASSLGGRVYEQYF	TGTGCCAGCAGCTTAGGGGGGAGGGTTTACGAGCAGTACTTC
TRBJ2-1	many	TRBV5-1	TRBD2	CASSRGGAYNEQFF	TGCGCCAGCAGTCGGGGGGGAGCATACAATGAGCAGTTCTTC
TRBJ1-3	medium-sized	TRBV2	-	CASLRSGNTIYF	TGTGCCAGCCTGCGATCTGGAAACACCATATATTTT
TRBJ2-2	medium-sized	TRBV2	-	CASHLGGHTGELFF	TGTGCCAGCCACCTCGGGGGGCACACCGGGGAGCTGTTTTTT
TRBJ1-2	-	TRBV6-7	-	CASSFIANYGYTF	TGTGCCAGCAGTTTCATCGCTAACTATGGCTACACCTTC